What follows are 17 T cell receptor beta chains derived from one specimen sequenced in a study of CD8 T cells in ankylosing spondylitis. TCRdb re-called the 5' RACE reads through MiXCR, storing one row per CDR3 protein. The sample contains more than 150,000 distinct CDR3 sequences, 18% of which appear only once. The specimen sequenced was blood, either unsorted or a sorted T cell fraction (not recorded which). Receptor source: a male donor aged 5 to 29 with ankylosing spondylitis or in good health (not recorded which).

Ten or more counts support this clonotype. The chain uses TRBV12-3 or TRBV12-4 and TRBJ1-3; D gene uncertain. The CDR3 consists of 15 residues. The V end lost 3 bases, the J end lost 2 bases, and 11 bases lay between the germline ends. The CDR3: CASSFPATAGNTIYF. CDR3 DNA sequence: TGTGCCAGCAGTTTTCCGGCGACTGCTGGAAACACCATATATTTT.

Ten or more counts support this clonotype. This sequence joins TRBV7-9 and TRBJ2-3, with a tentative D call TRBD1 (5 bases). Trimming left V 6 bases short and J 6 bases short, with 16 bases between. The CDR3 is 14 residues long. Germline V CDR1 and CDR2: SEHNR, FQNEAQ (reference sequence). DNA for the CDR3: TGTGCCAGCAGGATGGGGTGGGGCGCGGATACGCAGTATTTT. It codes for CASRMGWGADTQYF.

The chain carries TRBV4-3 and TRBJ2-1, with D perhaps assigned TRBD1 or TRBD2 (5 bases each). CDR1 is LGHNA, CDR2 YSLEER, per germline. V was cut by 0 bases and J by 5 bases, with 14 bases left in between. The CDR3 has 16 residues. The CDR3 nucleotides are TGCGCCAGCAGCCAAGAAACGGGGCCCCCTAACAATGAGCAGTTCTTC. Protein product: CASSQETGPPNNEQFF.

This clonotype was observed once. This chain joins TRBV19 and TRBJ2-7, with D uncertain. The CDR3 is 13 amino acids. Germline V gives CDR1 LNHDA, CDR2 SQIVND (reference sequence). Between the trimmed V and J ends, which lost 6 bases and 5 bases, there was a span of 14 bases. The CDR3 sequence: CASSIPGTHEQYF. The CDR3 DNA reads TGTGCCAGTAGCATCCCGGGCACCCACGAGCAGTACTTC.

This clonotype came up many times. The rearrangement uses TRBV18 and TRBJ2-2; no reliable D call. There are 14 residues in the CDR3. Trimming stripped 5 bases from V and 2 bases from J, with 9 bases between. The germline gives CDR1 KGHSH, CDR2 LQKENI. The CDR3 loop is CASSKSDNTGELFF. CDR3 coding DNA: TGTGCCAGCTCAAAATCGGATAACACCGGGGAGCTGTTTTTT.

This chain connects TRBV6-4 to TRBJ2-2; D gene ambiguous. The CDR3 totals 15 residues. V was trimmed by 2 bases and J by 4 bases, leaving 11 bases between them. Germline V lookup: CDR1 MRHNA, CDR2 SNTAGT. The CDR3 region has the DNA TGTGCCAGCAGTGACAGGGCTCTCGCCACCGGGGAGCTGTTTTTT. Translated, it gives CASSDRALATGELFF.

There are many counts of this clonotype. The chain has TRBV7-8 and TRBJ2-3; D is possibly TRBD2 (7 bases). V lost 8 bases and J lost 0, with 21 bases in between. The CDR3 has 17 amino acids. Germline lookup yields CDR1 SGHVS and CDR2 FQNEAQ. The CDR3 region has the DNA TGTGCCAGCGGGGGGGGCCCACCCAGGACGAGCACAGATACGCAGTATTTT. Amino acids: CASGGGPPRTSTDTQYF.

This clonotype was seen more than once but under ten times. V usage is TRBV7-2 and J usage is TRBJ2-3, with 8 bases aligning to TRBD2. With 5 bases clipped from V and 6 bases from J, the junction kept 10 bases outside the gene matches. This CDR3 has 15 amino acids. Germline V CDR1 and CDR2: SGHTA, FQGNSA. The CDR3 coding sequence is TGTGCCAGCAGCACCCAAGCGGGAGTGGTTGATACGCAGTATTTT. Its translation: CASSTQAGVVDTQYF.

This clonotype was counted ten times or more. The chain combines TRBV25-1 with TRBJ2-1; TRBD1 is a possible D gene (7 bases). This CDR3 region has 16 residues. V lost 3 bases, J lost 0 bases, and 12 bases lay in between. CDR1 and CDR2 from the germline V gene are MGHDK and SYGVNS. CDR3 protein: CASSDFQGGSYNEQFF. As DNA, the CDR3 is TGTGCCAGCAGTGATTTTCAGGGGGGCTCCTACAATGAGCAGTTCTTC.

This clonotype was detected many times. The J gene is TRBJ2-1, the V gene TRBV5-1; TRBD2 aligns across 15 bases. Germline CDR1 reads SGHRS; CDR2 reads YFSETQ. There are 19 residues in the CDR3. With 1 base clipped from V and 3 bases from J, the junction kept 8 bases outside the gene matches. CDR3 in DNA: TGCGCCAGCAGCTTGAGAGGACTAGCGGGAGGGCCGGGCTACAATGAGCAGTTCTTC. Translating it yields CASSLRGLAGGPGYNEQFF.

This clonotype was counted ten times or more. The chain joins TRBV7-9 to TRBJ2-1, with TRBD2 matching 11 bases. V lost 5 bases to trimming and J lost 5 bases; unmatched junction nucleotides: 8. Looked up from germline, CDR1 is SEHNR and CDR2 is FQNEAQ (reference sequence). This CDR3 region has 16 residues. CDR3 protein: CASSPSRLAGNNEQFF. As DNA, the CDR3 is TGTGCCAGCAGCCCATCCAGACTAGCGGGAAACAATGAGCAGTTCTTC. The variable domain in full, with the rest retrieved from reference TRBV7-9 and TRBJ2-1, is DTGVSQNPRHKITKRGQNVTFRCDPISEHNRLYWYRQTLGQGPEFLTYFQNEAQLEKSRLLSDRFSAERPKGSFSTLEIQRTEQGDSAMYLCASSPSRLAGNNEQFFGPGTRLTVL.

In its sample, this clonotype was seen many times. The chain is built from TRBV20-1 and TRBJ1-6, with 9 bases aligning to TRBD1. The trim removed 3 bases at V and 12 bases at J, leaving 15 bases unmatched. Germline values: CDR1 DFQATT, CDR2 SNEGSKA (reference sequence). This CDR3 is built from 16 residues. CDR3 nucleotides: TGCAGTGCTAGTGAGGGACAGGGCCGACCGGGGAGACCCCTCCACTTT. This codes for CSASEGQGRPGRPLHF.

This clonotype has a count of ten or more. The V call is TRBV3-1, the J call TRBJ2-3, with a tentative D call TRBD2 (6 bases). The V gene lost 4 bases and the J gene lost 6 bases, with 20 bases spanning the gap. Germline V lookup: CDR1 LGHDT, CDR2 YNNKEL (reference sequence). There are 16 residues in the CDR3. The CDR3 DNA reads as TGTGCCAGCAGCCCAGCGGGCACCCGTATGGTGGATACGCAGTATTTT. As protein: CASSPAGTRMVDTQYF.

The sample holds many counts of this clonotype. The chain joins TRBV7-2 to TRBJ2-1; D uncertain. The V gene's germline CDR1 is SGHTA and CDR2 FQGNSA. Between the trimmed V and J ends, which lost 0 bases and 8 bases, there was a span of 14 bases. CDR3 size: 15 residues. This CDR3 is CASSLADLHFDEQFF. The CDR3 bases are TGTGCCAGCAGCTTAGCGGACCTACACTTCGATGAGCAGTTCTTC. The variable domain in full, with the rest retrieved from reference TRBV7-2 and TRBJ2-1, is GAGVSQSPSNKVTEKGKDVELRCDPISGHTALYWYRQSLGQGLEFLIYFQGNSAPDKSGLPSDRFSAERTGGSVSTLTIQRTQQEDSAVYLCASSLADLHFDEQFFGPGTRLTVL.

This clonotype has ten or more counts. At one end the junction does not follow the germline gene, possibly because of a read error. This sequence joins TRBV29-1 and TRBJ2-7; D possibly matches TRBD1 or TRBD2 (5 bases each). The length of the CDR3 is 12 residues. Germline V gives CDR1 SQVTM, CDR2 ANQGSEA. The CDR3 coding sequence is TGCAGCGTGGAAGACGGGACCCACGAGCAGTACTTC. It specifies CSVEDGTHEQYF.

This clonotype has at least ten counts. This chain connects TRBV12-3 or TRBV12-4 to TRBJ2-4; 12 bases are shared with TRBD2. CDR3 length: 16 amino acids. Unmatched junction bases numbered 10, after V lost 9 bases and J lost 4 bases. CDR3 residues: CASTRPGLAGKNIQYF. Here the CDR3 DNA reads TGTGCCAGTACTAGACCGGGACTAGCGGGTAAAAACATTCAGTACTTC.

Ten or more counts support this clonotype. The CDR3 protein is CSVRGQVVGEKLFF. The CDR3 coding sequence is TGCAGCGTGAGAGGACAGGTGGTTGGAGAAAAACTGTTTTTT. The rearrangement uses TRBV29-1 and TRBJ1-4, with 7 bases that match TRBD1. The trim removed 6 bases at V and 8 bases at J, leaving 12 bases unmatched. The CDR3 sequence is 14 residues long. The germline CDR1 and CDR2 sequences are SQVTM and ANQGSEA.